Listed below are T cell receptor beta chains from one sample, sequenced in a study of human T cells and chemical hapten exposure. TCRdb re-analysed the RACE reads in MiXCR, keeping a single row per CDR3 protein. This table has 250,000 or so distinct CDR3 sequences, just under 8% appearing once. The sequences come from whole blood, collected in connection with sensitization to the hapten diphenylcyclopropenone (DPC). The origin of the receptors is a man aged 18 to 30 with alopecia areata. Some clones in this sample may be carry-over from other donors' samples. CDR3s include the opening cysteine and the closing phenylalanine or tryptophan. D genes are given only for firm matches. Size is stated for part of the rows, as once, few or many counts, or as a class when the clone is expanded.

D: TRBD2; J: TRBJ2-1; V: TRBV20-1; size: few; DNA: TGCAGTGCTAGAGATAATCGGGGGGGCCGGCGCTACAATGAGCAGTTCTTC; CDR3: CSARDNRGGRRYNEQFF
D: NA; J: TRBJ1-5; V: TRBV6-5; size: NA; DNA: TGTGCCAGCACTCTGGGGTTGGGCCAGCCCCAGCATTTT; CDR3: CASTLGLGQPQHF
D: NA; J: TRBJ1-1; V: TRBV18; size: few; DNA: TGTGCCAGCTCCCCCGATACTCGAAACACTGAAGCTTTCTTT; CDR3: CASSPDTRNTEAFF
D: NA; J: TRBJ2-2; V: TRBV6-2/TRBV6-3; size: many; DNA: TGTGCCAGGACCCGGACCGGGGAGCTGTTTTTT; CDR3: CARTRTGELFF
D: NA; J: TRBJ2-2; V: TRBV2; size: many; DNA: TGTGCCAGCAGCTTTGGAGGGGGAGCGAACACCGGGGAGCTGTTTTTT; CDR3: CASSFGGGANTGELFF
D: NA; J: TRBJ1-1; V: TRBV7-9; size: many; DNA: TGTGCCAGCAGTTTGCCGACAGGGAACACTGAAGCTTTCTTT; CDR3: CASSLPTGNTEAFF
D: NA; J: TRBJ1-5; V: TRBV24-1; size: NA; DNA: TGTGCCACCAGTGGGGAGGGTTATAGCAATCAGCCCCAGCATTTT; CDR3: CATSGEGYSNQPQHF
D: NA; J: TRBJ1-5; V: TRBV6-1; size: NA; DNA: TGTGCCAGCAGAACGGCCTCAGGGTATAGCAATCAGCCCCAGCATTTT; CDR3: CASRTASGYSNQPQHF
D: NA; J: TRBJ2-2; V: TRBV4-3; size: NA; DNA: TGCGCCAGCAGCCAAGAGCCCAGAGGCACCGGGGAGCTGTTTTTT; CDR3: CASSQEPRGTGELFF
D: TRBD1; J: TRBJ1-2; V: TRBV29-1; size: many; DNA: TGCAGCGTTGAGACAGGGCTGAGGGGCTACACCTTC; CDR3: CSVETGLRGYTF
D: NA; J: TRBJ1-3; V: TRBV4-3; size: few; DNA: TGCGCCAGCAGCCAGTCCAGAACAGGCTTCTCTGGAAACACCATATATTTT; CDR3: CASSQSRTGFSGNTIYF
D: NA; J: TRBJ2-3; V: TRBV4-1; size: NA; DNA: TGCGCCAGCAGCCAATTGGTCACAGATACGCAGTATTTT; CDR3: CASSQLVTDTQYF
D: TRBD1; J: TRBJ2-2; V: TRBV5-5; size: many; DNA: TGTGCCAGCAGCTGGGACAGTAACGCCGGGGAGCTGTTTTTT; CDR3: CASSWDSNAGELFF
D: NA; J: TRBJ1-6; V: TRBV5-1; size: few; DNA: TGCGCCAGCAGCTTGAAGGGCTCCTATAATTCACCCCTCCACTTT; CDR3: CASSLKGSYNSPLHF
D: NA; J: TRBJ2-6; V: TRBV6-4; size: many; DNA: TGTGCCAGCAGTGATTCAGTGGAAGGGGCCAACGTCCTGACTTTC; CDR3: CASSDSVEGANVLTF